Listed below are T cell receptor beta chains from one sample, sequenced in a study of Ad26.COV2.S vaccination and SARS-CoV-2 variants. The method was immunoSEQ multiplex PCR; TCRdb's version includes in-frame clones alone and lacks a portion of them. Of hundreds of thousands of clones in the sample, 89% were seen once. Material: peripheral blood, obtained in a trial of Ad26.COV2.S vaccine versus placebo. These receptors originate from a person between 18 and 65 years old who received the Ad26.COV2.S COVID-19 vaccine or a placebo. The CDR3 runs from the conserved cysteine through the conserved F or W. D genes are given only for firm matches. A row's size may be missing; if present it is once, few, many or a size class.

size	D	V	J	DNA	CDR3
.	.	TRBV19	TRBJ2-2	TGTGCCAGTAGTGTTCTAGCGGGGGAGCTGTTTTTT	CASSVLAGELFF
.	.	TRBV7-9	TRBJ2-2	TGTGCCAGCAGCCCCAAAGGGCTTGCCGGGGAGCTGTTTTTT	CASSPKGLAGELFF
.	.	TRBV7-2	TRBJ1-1	TGTGCCAGCAGCTTCGGGGCGAAAGGTGAAGCTTTCTTT	CASSFGAKGEAFF
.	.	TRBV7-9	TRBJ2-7	TGTGCCAGCAGTAGGGACGGCAACTACGAGCAGTACTTC	CASSRDGNYEQYF
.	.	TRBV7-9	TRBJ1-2	TGTGCCAGCAGCCAAAGCGGTGTTCGAAGCGACTATGGCTACACCTTC	CASSQSGVRSDYGYTF
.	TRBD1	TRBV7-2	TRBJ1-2	TGTGCCAGCAGCTTTATCCCGACAGGGCTTGGCTACACCTTC	CASSFIPTGLGYTF
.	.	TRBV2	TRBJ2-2	TGTGCCAGCAGCAACACCGGGGAGCTGTTTTTT	CASSNTGELFF
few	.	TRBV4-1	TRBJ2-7	TGCGCCAGCAGCCAACTACCGGACAACTCCTACGAGCAGTACTTC	CASSQLPDNSYEQYF
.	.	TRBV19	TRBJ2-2	TGTGCCAGTAGTAGGCATCCCGGGGAGCTGTTTTTT	CASSRHPGELFF
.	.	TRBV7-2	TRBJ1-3	TGTGCCAGCAGCTTAGTAGGGGACGGGGGAAACACCATATATTTT	CASSLVGDGGNTIYF
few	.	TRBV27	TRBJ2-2	TGTGCCAGCAGAATTTATAGGGGTACGAACACCGGGGAGCTGTTTTTT	CASRIYRGTNTGELFF
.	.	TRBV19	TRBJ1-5	TGTGCCAGTAGTATTCAGGGGTTGGGTCAGCCCCAGCATTTT	CASSIQGLGQPQHF
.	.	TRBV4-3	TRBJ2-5	TGCGCCAGCAGCCAACAAACAAGCGGGGAGACCCAGTACTTC	CASSQQTSGETQYF
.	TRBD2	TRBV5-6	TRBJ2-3	TGTGCCAGCAGCAAACTCGGGAGGAGCCGTTCCACAGATACGCAGTATTTT	CASSKLGRSRSTDTQYF
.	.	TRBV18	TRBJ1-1	TGTGCCAGCTCAGACTGGCGCACTGAAGCTTTCTTT	CASSDWRTEAFF
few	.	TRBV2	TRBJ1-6	TGTGCCAGCAGCCGACAGCCCTCGCGGAGCTCACCCCTCCACTTT	CASSRQPSRSSPLHF
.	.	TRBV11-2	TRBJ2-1	TGTGCCAGCAGCTTAGCACCGGGAACTACCTACAATGAGCAGTTCTTC	CASSLAPGTTYNEQFF
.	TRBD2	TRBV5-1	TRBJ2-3	TGCGCCAGCAGCTTAGCGCTAGCGGGCACAGATACGCAGTATTTT	CASSLALAGTDTQYF
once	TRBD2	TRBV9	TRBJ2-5	TGTGCCAGCAGCGTAGGACTAGCGGGAGTAGAGACCCAGTACTTC	CASSVGLAGVETQYF
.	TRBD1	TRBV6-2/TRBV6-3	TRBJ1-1	TGTGCCAGCAGTTACGGGGGGACAGTTCTGGTCGCTTTCTTT	CASSYGGTVLVAFF
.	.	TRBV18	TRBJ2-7	TGTGCCAGCTCACCACCTCAGGACTACGAGCAGTACTTC	CASSPPQDYEQYF
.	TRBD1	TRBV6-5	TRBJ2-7	TGTGCCAGCAGGAAGGGACAGAGGTACGAGCAGTACTTC	CASRKGQRYEQYF
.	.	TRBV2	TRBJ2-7	TGTGCCGGCCGGTCGTCCTCCTACGAGCAGTACTTC	CAGRSSSYEQYF
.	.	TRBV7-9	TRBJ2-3	TGTGCCAGCAGCCCCTTGGGCACAGATACGCAGTATTTT	CASSPLGTDTQYF
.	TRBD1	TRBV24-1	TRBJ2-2	TGTGCCACCAGGGGGACAGTGAACACCGGGGAGCTGTTTTTT	CATRGTVNTGELFF
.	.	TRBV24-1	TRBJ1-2	TGTGCCACCAGTGGCACCGCGGATAACTATGGCTACACCTTC	CATSGTADNYGYTF
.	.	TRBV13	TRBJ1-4	TGTGCCAGCAGCTTAGAGGGGCTACAGGGCCCCGAAAAACTGTTTTTT	CASSLEGLQGPEKLFF
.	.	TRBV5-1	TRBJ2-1	TGCGCCAGCAGCTTAATCGGGGTTATCGATGAGCAGTTCTTC	CASSLIGVIDEQFF
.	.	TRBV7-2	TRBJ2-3	TGTGCCAGCAGCGGGATCGAGTTAAATCAGTTACCAGATACGCAGTATTTT	CASSGIELNQLPDTQYF
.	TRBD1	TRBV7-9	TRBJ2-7	TGTGCCAGCAGCTTAGTATGGACAGGTCCGAGCGAGCAGTACTTC	CASSLVWTGPSEQYF
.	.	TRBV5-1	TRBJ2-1	TGCGCCAGCAGCCCCGGGACACTTACCTACAATGAGCAGTTCTTC	CASSPGTLTYNEQFF
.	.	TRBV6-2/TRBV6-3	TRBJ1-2	TGTGCCAGCAGTCTGACAGGAGGTGGCTACACCTTC	CASSLTGGGYTF
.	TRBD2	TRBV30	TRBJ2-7	TGTGCCTGGAGGCTAAAGCGGGAGAATTCTCGGGACGAGCAGTACTTC	CAWRLKRENSRDEQYF
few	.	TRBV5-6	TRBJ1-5	TGTGCCAGCAGCTTAGGGTATCAGCAGCCCCAGCATTTT	CASSLGYQQPQHF
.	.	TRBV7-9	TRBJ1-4	TGTGCCAGCAGCACTGCGCCTGAAAAACTGTTTTTT	CASSTAPEKLFF
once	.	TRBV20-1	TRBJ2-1	TGCAGTGCTCCCCGAGGGAGTGAGCAGTTCTTC	CSAPRGSEQFF
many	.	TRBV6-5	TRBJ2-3	TGTGCCAGCAGCAGGGGATGGGCGGATACGCAGTATTTT	CASSRGWADTQYF
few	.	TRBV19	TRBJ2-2	TGTGCCAGTAGGCGAGAGGGTTCCACCGGGGAGCTGTTTTTT	CASRREGSTGELFF
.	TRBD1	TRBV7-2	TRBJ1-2	TGTGCCAGCAGCTCGCCCCCGGACAGGGAATATGGCTACACCTTC	CASSSPPDREYGYTF
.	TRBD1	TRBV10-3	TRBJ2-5	TGTGCCATCAGTGAAACTCCAGGGGGCGCGGAGACCCAGTACTTC	CAISETPGGAETQYF
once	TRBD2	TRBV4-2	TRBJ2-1	TGTGCCAGCAGCCAAGGACTAGCGGGGGAGAATGAGCAGTTCTTC	CASSQGLAGENEQFF
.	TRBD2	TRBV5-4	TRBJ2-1	TGTGCCAGCAGCTTGGGAGCGGGGGGATCCTACAATGAGCAGTTCTTC	CASSLGAGGSYNEQFF
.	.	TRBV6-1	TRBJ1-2	TGTGCCACTCCATACGAGGATGGCTACACCTTC	CATPYEDGYTF
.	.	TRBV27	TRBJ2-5	TGTGCCAGCAGTCCAACACACGGAACCCCCCGAGAGACCCAGTACTTC	CASSPTHGTPRETQYF
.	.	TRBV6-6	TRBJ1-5	TGTGCCAGCAGTTACTATGGGGGCAATCAGCCCCAGCATTTT	CASSYYGGNQPQHF
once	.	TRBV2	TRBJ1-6	TGTGCCAGCAGTGGGCAGGCAGGCAGCTCCTATAATTCACCCCTCCACTTT	CASSGQAGSSYNSPLHF
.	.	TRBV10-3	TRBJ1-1	TGTGTCACACAACCGGGACGCTATGAAGCTTTCTTT	CVTQPGRYEAFF
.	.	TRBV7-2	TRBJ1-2	TGTGCCAGCAGCTTAGATCCGACAGCTAACTATGGCTACACCTTC	CASSLDPTANYGYTF
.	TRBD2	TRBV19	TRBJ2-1	TGTGCCAGTAGTATTGGGACTAGCGGGAGCAATTACAATGAGCAGTTCTTC	CASSIGTSGSNYNEQFF
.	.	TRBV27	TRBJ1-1	TGTGCCAGCAAAGGGTTGGGGCGAGACACTGAAGCTTTCTTT	CASKGLGRDTEAFF
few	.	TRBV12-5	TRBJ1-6	TGTGCTAGTGGTTCGTCAAGTAATTCACCCCTCCACTTT	CASGSSSNSPLHF
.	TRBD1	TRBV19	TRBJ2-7	TGTGCCAGTAGTATGGGACAGGGAGCCTACTACGAGCAGTACTTC	CASSMGQGAYYEQYF
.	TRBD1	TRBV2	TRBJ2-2	TGTGCCAGCAGTGGGACAGGGAAGGGCGGGGAGCTGTTTTTT	CASSGTGKGGELFF
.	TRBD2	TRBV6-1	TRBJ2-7	TGTGCCAGCAGTGAAGCGCTTGCGGGACTAGCCGACTACGAGCAGTACTTC	CASSEALAGLADYEQYF
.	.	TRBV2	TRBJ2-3	TGTGCCAGCAGGTGGGGTAGCGATACGCAGTATTTT	CASRWGSDTQYF